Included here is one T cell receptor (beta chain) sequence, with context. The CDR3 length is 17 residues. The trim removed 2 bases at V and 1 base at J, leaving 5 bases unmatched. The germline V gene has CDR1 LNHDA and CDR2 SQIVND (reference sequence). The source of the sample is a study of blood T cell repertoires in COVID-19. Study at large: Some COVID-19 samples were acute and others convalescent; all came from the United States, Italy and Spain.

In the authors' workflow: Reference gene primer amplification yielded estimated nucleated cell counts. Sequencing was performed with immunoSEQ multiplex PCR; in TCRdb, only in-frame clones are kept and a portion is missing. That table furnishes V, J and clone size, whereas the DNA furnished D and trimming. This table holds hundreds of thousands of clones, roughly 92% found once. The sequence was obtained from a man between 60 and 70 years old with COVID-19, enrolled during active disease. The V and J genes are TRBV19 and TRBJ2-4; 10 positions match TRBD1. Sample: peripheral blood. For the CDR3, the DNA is TGTGCCAGTAGTATAAGGGGACAGGGGTTGGCCAAAAACATTCAGTACTTC. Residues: CASSIRGQGLAKNIQYF.